The 32 T cell receptor beta chains in this list originate from one sample, sequenced in a study of human T cells and chemical hapten exposure. Via MiXCR, TCRdb re-called the RACE reads, giving one row per CDR3 protein. In the table there are approximately 79,000 distinct CDR3 sequences, 7.5% to 9.5% of which are singletons. Time point: pre-sensitization, week 0. Described treatment: therapeutic diphenylcyclopropenone sensitization with weekly scalp DPC. Source: whole blood, taken in connection with sensitization to the hapten diphenylcyclopropenone (DPC). The source is a man aged 35 to 55 with alopecia areata. Some clones in this sample may be carry-over from other donors' samples.

This clonotype was observed many times. The chain has TRBV20-1 and TRBJ1-3; D not certain. Trimming cost V 4 bases and J 7 bases, with 8 bases left between them. Per germline, CDR1 DFQATT and CDR2 SNEGSKA (reference sequence). The CDR3 is made up of 11 amino acids. CDR3 in amino acids: CSAKGFNTIYF. CDR3 DNA sequence: TGCAGTGCTAAAGGGTTCAACACCATATATTTT.

This clonotype has ten or more counts. The rearrangement uses TRBV4-2 and TRBJ2-3; D is ambiguous. The CDR3 runs 13 residues. Germline V lookup: CDR1 LGHNA, CDR2 YNFKEQ. The V gene lost 8 bases and the J gene lost 3 bases, with 12 bases spanning the gap. CDR3 sequence: CASSTAGTDTQYF. In DNA form, the CDR3 reads TGTGCCAGCTCCACGGCCGGGACAGATACGCAGTATTTT.

The sample holds a few counts of this clonotype. This sequence joins TRBV6-5 and TRBJ2-5; D could derive from TRBD1 or TRBD2 (5 bases each). V lost 0 bases and J 2 bases, leaving 7 bases between the germline ends. Looked up from germline, CDR1 is MNHEY and CDR2 is SVGAGI. The CDR3 is 14 amino acids. The chain's CDR3 is CASSYSGAQETQYF. CDR3 coding DNA: TGTGCCAGCAGTTACTCCGGGGCTCAAGAGACCCAGTACTTC.

This clonotype was counted only a few times. The genes are TRBV7-2 and TRBJ1-4; D may be TRBD1 (6 bases). The germline CDR1 and CDR2 sequences are SGHTA and FQGNSA. V lost 3 bases, J lost 2 bases, and 10 bases lay in between. This CDR3 contains 15 residues. The CDR3 loop reads CASSFTGRTNEKLFF. CDR3 DNA: TGTGCCAGCAGCTTCACAGGGAGGACTAATGAAAAACTGTTTTTT.

The chain combines TRBV28 with TRBJ2-6; D is possibly TRBD2 (6 bases). With 1 base removed from V and 2 bases from J, the gap between germline ends came to 9 bases. Germline lookup yields CDR1 MDHEN and CDR2 SYDVKM. The CDR3 covers 16 residues. Here the CDR3 reads CASSLYWGAGANVLTF. The CDR3, as DNA: TGTGCCAGCAGTTTATACTGGGGGGCTGGGGCCAACGTCCTGACTTTC.

This clonotype was picked up many times. CDR3 residues: CASSQTGTNSPLHF. The CDR3 coding sequence is TGTGCCAGCAGCCAAACCGGGACGAATTCACCCCTCCACTTT. V is TRBV13 and J is TRBJ1-6; weak D call: TRBD1 (5 bases). V was cut by 5 bases and J by 7 bases, with 12 bases left in between. In germline, CDR1 is PRHDT, CDR2 FYEKMQ (reference sequence). The CDR3 runs to 14 residues.

Here the CDR3 DNA reads TGCGCCAGCAGCCAAGACCGCGGGTCCTCCTACGAGCAGTACTTC. Its translation: CASSQDRGSSYEQYF. This rearrangement joins TRBV4-1 to TRBJ2-7; the D gene is possibly TRBD2 (5 bases). With 0 bases removed from V and 0 bases from J, the gap between germline ends came to 9 bases. Germline lookup yields CDR1 MGHRA and CDR2 YSYEKL. The CDR3 is made up of 15 amino acids.

This clonotype came up many times. The rearrangement joins TRBV28 to TRBJ1-2; no clear D. The CDR3 spans 11 residues. The V end was cut by 5 bases, the J end by 8 bases, with 9 bases between. Looked up from germline, CDR1 is MDHEN and CDR2 is SYDVKM. CDR3 sequence (DNA): TGTGCCAGCAGTGAAACCCGGGGCTACACCTTC. Its protein product is CASSETRGYTF.

J is TRBJ2-7 and V is TRBV12-3 or TRBV12-4; maybe TRBD1 (5 bases). V was trimmed by 6 bases and J by 5 bases, leaving 17 bases between them. The length of the CDR3 is 14 residues. CDR3 in amino acids: CASSLRQGEDEQYF. The CDR3 DNA reads as TGTGCCAGCAGCCTAAGGCAGGGTGAGGACGAGCAGTACTTC.

This clonotype was picked up many times. The gene calls are TRBV20-1 and TRBJ2-1, with TRBD2 matching over 9 bases. The germline V gene encodes CDR1 DFQATT and CDR2 SNEGSKA (reference sequence). Trimming took 5 bases from V and 3 from J; bases not matched to a gene: 17. The CDR3 loop spans 18 amino acids. CDR3: CSARTLHGDSGSYNEQFF. The CDR3 nucleotides are TGCAGTGCTCGCACCTTACACGGGGATAGCGGGAGCTACAATGAGCAGTTCTTC.

In this sample, this clonotype turned up many times. The chain employs TRBV5-1 and TRBJ1-5, with TRBD1 matching over 8 bases. V trimming: 0 bases; J trimming: 4 bases; junction bases outside the gene matches: 9. Germline V CDR1 and CDR2: SGHRS, YFSETQ. This CDR3 region has 17 residues. The CDR3 coding sequence is TGCGCCAGCAGCTTGGACCCCGGGACAGGTCTGAATCAGCCCCAGCATTTT. This gives the protein CASSLDPGTGLNQPQHF.

Only a few counts were recorded for this clonotype. The rearrangement uses TRBV6-2 or TRBV6-3 and TRBJ2-7; 7 nucleotides line up with TRBD1. The V gene's germline CDR1 is MNHEY and CDR2 SVGEGT. V was pared by 8 bases and J by 5 bases, with 6 bases of the junction left unmatched. The CDR3 length is 12 residues. CDR3: CASATGIHEQYV. CDR3 sequence (DNA): TGTGCCAGCGCGACAGGGATACACGAGCAGTACGTC.

This clonotype was detected a few times. The J gene is TRBJ2-2, the V gene TRBV12-3 or TRBV12-4, with D perhaps matching TRBD2 (5 bases). CDR3 length: 16 amino acids. Trimming stripped 2 bases from V and 0 bases from J, with 10 bases between. The DNA for the CDR3 is TGTGCCAGCAGTTTACCAAGCGGTACGAACACCGGGGAGCTGTTTTTT. Translated: CASSLPSGTNTGELFF.

At least ten counts were recorded for this clonotype. The chain employs TRBV7-2 and TRBJ1-2; unclear D gene. Trimming removed 5 bases at V and 3 bases at J, with 7 bases between. The germline gives CDR1 SGHTA, CDR2 FQGNSA. The CDR3 length is 12 residues. CDR3: CASSRLDYGYTF. CDR3 nucleotide sequence: TGTGCCAGCAGCCGTCTTGACTATGGCTACACCTTC.

For this clonotype: A much larger clone lies a single base off, so this may be a read error. CDR3 amino acids: CASSYLFAEANTGELFF. CDR3 in DNA: TGTGCCAGCAGCTATCTCTTCGCGGAAGCGAACACCGGGGAGCTGTTTTTT. This chain links TRBV11-2 with TRBJ2-2; no firm D call. The V gene's germline CDR1 is SGHAT and CDR2 FQNNGV. The CDR3 is 17 residues long. V lost 4 bases to trimming and J lost 0 bases, with 15 bases between them.

This clonotype was seen only a few times. This chain connects TRBV28 to TRBJ1-3; D remains unclear. The germline V and J ends were trimmed by 5 bases and 1 base, with 12 bases remaining between them. The CDR3 is made up of 15 amino acids. CDR1 MDHEN and CDR2 SYDVKM come from the germline V gene. CDR3 region: CASSPGLVSGNTIYF. CDR3 coding DNA: TGTGCCAGCAGTCCCGGGCTCGTATCTGGAAACACCATATATTTT.

The CDR3 nucleotides read TGTGCCATCAGAGATTTAGTATCAAAAGAGACCCAGTACTTC. This gives the protein CAIRDLVSKETQYF. J is TRBJ2-5 and V is TRBV10-3; D unresolved. CDR1 is ENHRY and CDR2 is SYGVKD in the germline V gene. V was trimmed by 6 bases and J by 3 bases, leaving 14 bases between them. This CDR3 has 14 residues.

This clonotype was recorded a few times. This chain connects TRBV7-2 to TRBJ1-1; D unclear. There are 14 residues in the CDR3. Germline V lookup: CDR1 SGHTA, CDR2 FQGNSA. Trimming stripped 5 bases from V and 4 bases from J, with 14 bases between. The CDR3: CASSTQKGFTEAFF. The CDR3, as DNA: TGTGCCAGCAGCACCCAGAAGGGATTCACTGAAGCTTTCTTT. Complete variable domain (other parts from reference TRBV7-2 and TRBJ1-1): GAGVSQSPSNKVTEKGKDVELRCDPISGHTALYWYRQSLGQGLEFLIYFQGNSAPDKSGLPSDRFSAERTGGSVSTLTIQRTQQEDSAVYLCASSTQKGFTEAFFGQGTRLTVV.

In DNA form, the CDR3 reads TGTGCCAGCAGCCTGGGACTAGCGGGAGCCGTAGATACGCAGTATTTT. Its translation: CASSLGLAGAVDTQYF. The chain uses TRBV5-8 and TRBJ2-3; TRBD2 matches 14 bases. With V trimmed by 4 bases and J by 5 bases, 6 bases remained unmatched. The CDR3 has 16 residues. In germline, CDR1 is SGHTS, CDR2 YDEGEE.

This clonotype was seen at least ten times. This sequence joins TRBV29-1 and TRBJ2-7; 8 positions agree with TRBD1. The CDR3 is 12 amino acids. Germline CDR1 and CDR2: SQVTM and ANQGSEA. V lost 7 bases to trimming and J lost 3 bases; unmatched junction nucleotides: 5. DNA for the CDR3: TGCAGCGCCCTCGGACAGGGCTACGAGCAGTACGTC. It yields the protein CSALGQGYEQYV.

This clonotype occurred a few times. This chain links TRBV7-2 with TRBJ2-3; 10 bases line up with TRBD2. The V segment lost 3 bases and the J segment 0 bases; nucleotides outside the gene matches: 15. This CDR3 region has 20 residues. Germline CDR1 SGHTA, CDR2 FQGNSA. CDR3 DNA sequence: TGTGCCAGCAGCTTGATTGGCTGGCTAGCGGGAGACTCGAGCACAGATACGCAGTATTTT. Its protein product is CASSLIGWLAGDSSTDTQYF.

This clonotype was counted at least ten times. J is TRBJ1-1 and V is TRBV12-3 or TRBV12-4, with 10 bases fitting TRBD1. J was trimmed by 9 bases and V by 6 bases; bases with no gene match: 10. CDR3 length equals 14 residues. The DNA for the CDR3 is TGTGCCAGCAGCACGGGACAGGGGCGAGAGCAAGCTTTCTTT. Translation: CASSTGQGREQAFF.

This clonotype was seen a handful of times. The rearrangement uses TRBV4-2 and TRBJ2-3; D possibly corresponds to TRBD2 (6 bases). Trimming left V 0 bases short and J 2 bases short, with 18 bases between. CDR3 length equals 18 residues. Germline V gene sequence: CDR1 LGHNA, CDR2 YNFKEQ. Written as DNA, the CDR3 is TGTGCCAGCAGCCAAGAGCCGATATGGAGGGCCAACACAGATACGCAGTATTTT. Protein: CASSQEPIWRANTDTQYF.

The rearrangement joins TRBV12-3 or TRBV12-4 to TRBJ1-5; 10 bases line up with TRBD1. The CDR3 has 16 residues. V gave up 5 bases and J gave up 4 bases; unmatched junction bases: 8. The CDR3 sequence: CASSPGTGVRNQPQHF. CDR3 nucleotides: TGTGCCAGCAGTCCAGGGACAGGGGTCCGAAATCAGCCCCAGCATTTT.

This clonotype was observed many times. CDR3 sequence: CASSSTGGAAKNIQYF. Written as DNA, the CDR3 is TGTGCCAGCTCATCTACAGGGGGCGCAGCCAAAAACATTCAGTACTTC. The genes are TRBV18 and TRBJ2-4; 9 bases fit TRBD1. This CDR3 is 16 amino acids long. V lost 5 bases, J lost 0 bases, and 5 bases stayed unmatched. Germline assignment: CDR1 KGHSH and CDR2 LQKENI.

The chain combines TRBV6-2 or TRBV6-3 with TRBJ1-1; D unresolved. The V gene's germline CDR1 is MNHEY and CDR2 SVGEGT. The CDR3 totals 13 residues. The V end was cut by 2 bases, the J end by 11 bases, with 15 bases between. This chain's CDR3 is CASSYDGPEEAFF. CDR3 nucleotide sequence: TGTGCCAGCAGTTACGACGGTCCAGAAGAGGCTTTCTTT.

This clonotype was recorded many times. V gene TRBV4-1 combines with J gene TRBJ2-3, with 10 bases identical to TRBD2. The ends lost 8 bases at V and 5 bases at J; junction bases unmatched: 7. Per the germline V gene, CDR1 is MGHRA and CDR2 is YSYEKL. The CDR3 extends over 14 amino acids. CDR3 sequence: CASGLAGDLDTQYF. Written as DNA, the CDR3 is TGCGCCAGCGGTCTAGCGGGAGATCTAGATACGCAGTATTTT.

This sequence joins TRBV6-2 or TRBV6-3 and TRBJ1-5; D unclear. Germline CDR1 MNHEY, CDR2 SVGEGT. The CDR3 runs 14 residues. Trimming took off 1 base at V and 6 bases at J, with 10 bases between the two ends. CDR3 protein: CASSYYSPGQPQHF. The CDR3 DNA sequence: TGTGCCAGCAGTTACTACTCCCCGGGTCAGCCCCAGCATTTT.

The gene calls are TRBV29-1 and TRBJ2-3; D is possibly TRBD1 (5 bases). From germline, CDR1 is SQVTM and CDR2 ANQGSEA. V dropped 0 bases and J dropped 2 bases, with 9 bases sitting between them. There are 14 residues in the CDR3. The CDR3 is CSVEDLGLTDTQYF. The CDR3 DNA follows: TGCAGCGTTGAAGATCTGGGGCTCACAGATACGCAGTATTTT.

This clonotype was found many times. The chain recombines TRBV30 with TRBJ1-2, with unresolved D. V gave up 2 bases and J gave up 1 base, with 8 bases separating them. There are 13 residues in the CDR3. Germline assignment: CDR1 GTSNPN and CDR2 SVGIG (reference sequence). CDR3 DNA: TGTGCCTGGAGTTTTCAAATTAACTATGGCTACACCTTC. It is translated as CAWSFQINYGYTF.

This clonotype was observed a handful of times. The gene calls are TRBV18 and TRBJ2-3; 7 positions match TRBD1. CDR1 is KGHSH and CDR2 is LQKENI in the germline V gene. The CDR3 consists of 17 residues. Germline trimming cut 3 bases from V and 0 bases from J; bases unmatched to any gene: 9. CDR3 sequence reads: CASSPRDSASSTDTQYF. As DNA, the CDR3 is TGTGCCAGCTCACCTAGGGACAGTGCTTCTAGCACAGATACGCAGTATTTT.

This clonotype occurred a few times. The rearrangement uses TRBV20-1 and TRBJ2-2; D is unclear. CDR1 and CDR2 from the germline V gene are DFQATT and SNEGSKA (reference sequence). V was shortened by 1 base and J by 13 bases, with 10 bases between the two germline ends. The CDR3 has 11 residues. The CDR3 here is CSARVPAGLFF. For the CDR3, the DNA is TGCAGTGCTAGAGTCCCGGCTGGGCTGTTTTTT.